This entry describes one T cell receptor (beta chain). This receptor's antigen is unknown. No clone much larger than this one lies a single base away; base qualities are absent. This entry comes from a study of shared clonotypes between healthy human individuals (dated by TCRdb to 2018 to 2021). Regarding the research as a whole: Three men and a couple of women, aged 18 to 49 years, made up the cohort. For each donor, CD4 naive and CD4 memory were each run on three plates, CD8 naive on two plates, and CD8 memory on one plate. To estimate repertoire size and how much clonotypes are shared between individuals, the study performed deep sequencing of blood TCR repertoires from about five healthy adults. To increase sequencing depth and limit assay-specific biases, different laboratories used diverse techniques to prepare libraries and sequence TCR repertoires. Per donor, leukapheresis produced somewhere between about 0.94 and 9.5 billion PBMCs. What the study reported, not specific to this receptor: Rarefaction of sorted-subset datasets indicated incomplete sequencing despite the large sequencing depth. Larger estimated clonotype richness was generally found for naive subsets than for memory subsets. Sharing across a few donors was observed for 5% to 6.5% of naive CD4, around 3.5% of naive CD8, 2% to 2.5% of memory CD4, and less than 0.45% of memory CD8 clonotypes. Pairwise subsampling led to the expectation that sequencing depth would affect the degree of clonotype sharing among donors. Because the study included only a small number of donors, the genetic and exposure-history diversity represented was limited. Clonotypes shared by all four sorted-subset donors showed higher generation probabilities than non-shared clonotypes. Sampling was restricted to blood, and TCR repertoires in tissue are likely to differ from TCR repertoires in blood.

Using the deep immunoSEQ assay, TCR CDR3 regions were amplified from genomic DNA by multiplex PCR. For each cell subset, the extracted genomic DNA was distributed evenly across all wells of several immunoSEQ 96-well plates, and each plate served as one replicate. For sorted subsets, each replicate PCR was loaded with around 220 ng genomic DNA, equivalent to 32,000 or so T cell genomes. Purified libraries were measured with a Qubit 3.0 fluorometer, size-checked on a Bioanalyzer 2100, and measured again with the KAPA Library Quantification kit. Every immunoSEQ 96-well plate was sequenced on a separate single-read 150-cycle Illumina NextSeq 550 flow cell. Regarding the original processing steps: Because the immunoSEQ output held only junctional sequences and lacked quality scores, the filtering could not match the filtering applied to full-length reads. Sequences were annotated with PyIR, a Python wrapper for IgBLAST v1.9, and V/J genes and CDR3 were assigned using IMGT germline references. Reads with weak V/J assignments (E-value above 1e-6), missing CDR3, stop codons, out-of-frame junctions, or ambiguous translated residues were removed. V3J clonotypes were defined as sequences sharing the same inferred V gene, J gene, and CDR3 amino acid sequence. Percentage overlap between repertoires was calculated by dividing the number of shared unique clonotypes by the size of the smaller repertoire. RTK rarefaction, the Chao1 estimator, and Recon v2.1 estimates of unobserved clonotypes were used to assess repertoire richness. Generation probabilities were computed with OLGA for all TCRbeta clonotypes obtained by the gDNA method from several donors. Held by TCRdb, this immuneACCESS table contains in-frame sequences only and omits some clones. Under half of the omission traces to an unresolved V gene where checked; the cause of the rest is unknown. V and J calls and clone size are those listed in that table; D and trimming were worked out from the DNA. This sample gives hundreds of thousands of clones in total; around 73% of them show up just once. Around 1.8% of the sample comes from the top ten.

Healthy HIV-negative adults with no recently reported acute infections or vaccinations were included as donors. All donors were Caucasian adults living in Nashville, Tennessee, USA. CD4+ T cells were enriched by magnetic negative selection; naive cells were then positively selected on CD45RA, and the negative fraction formed the memory subset. Blood was obtained by leukapheresis, after which PBMCs were separated by Ficoll-Histopaque density gradient centrifugation and cryopreserved in liquid nitrogen vapor phase. Analytical flow cytometry was used to check the purity and quantity of each magnetically sorted T cell population. Genomic DNA was isolated from each sorted fraction and quantified by UV absorbance on a Nanodrop 2000c. Taken from cysteine to phenylalanine, the CDR3 has 14 residues. The CDR3 DNA has 42 bases and is translated from base 1. In the germline V gene, CDR1 corresponds to SNHLY and CDR2 to FYNNEI. The junction carries 12 bases between V and J, which are trimmed by 7 bases and 0 bases respectively.

The V and J genes are TRBV2 and TRBJ1-2; tentative D gene TRBD1, with 6 bases matching. Sequences were obtained from memory CD4+ T cells sorted from blood. This specimen's cell subset or site label, per the study, means: CD45RA-negative fraction. This TCR came from a woman aged 25 to 39 in good health. The bases are TGTGCCAGCACTAGGACAGAGCCTAACTATGGCTACACCTTC. Translation gives CASTRTEPNYGYTF.